This TCR beta chain came from a study of T cell clones after liver transplantation. V shed 4 bases and J shed 0 bases, with 12 bases lying between them. Germline V lookup: CDR1 SGHNT, CDR2 YENEEA. This CDR3 contains 16 residues. Comments on this clone: Antigen specificity is unknown.

Study-level results: Post-transplant, graft-donor-reactive CD4 TCRbeta sequences in blood dropped significantly in most of the 8 subjects. Donor-reactive sequences fell more than third party-reactive ones, suggesting partial deletion.

Assay used: immunoSEQ multiplex PCR; TCRdb lists only in-frame clones, some missing. The sample carries roughly 100,000 clones, 84% recorded once. Sequences were derived from CD4+ T cells from blood, sampled approximately 50 months after liver transplant. This TCR was recovered from a human patient who received a liver transplant. A share of the T cells may be of graft donor origin. The V gene is TRBV11-3, the J gene TRBJ2-2; no firm D call. CDR3 DNA: TGTGCCAGCAGCTATGAGGCGGTGCCGAACACCGGGGAGCTGTTTTTT. Amino acid sequence: CASSYEAVPNTGELFF.